These 18 T cell receptor beta chains were sequenced from one sample in a study of blood T cell repertoires in COVID-19. The table came from immunoSEQ multiplex PCR; TCRdb's copy has only in-frame clones and leaves some out. Of 98,000 or so clones in the sample, about two thirds were seen once. Specimen: peripheral blood. The receptor set was obtained from a woman aged 40 to 50 with acute or convalescent COVID-19.

This clone was counted a few times. This chain connects TRBV7-9 to TRBJ2-1; no firm D call. The CDR3 loop spans 14 amino acids. In germline, CDR1 is SEHNR, CDR2 FQNEAQ (reference sequence). V was trimmed by 7 bases and J by 6 bases, leaving 16 bases between them. CDR3 sequence: CASTYFPVPNEQFF. In DNA, the CDR3 is TGTGCCAGCACCTACTTCCCTGTGCCCAATGAGCAGTTCTTC.

This chain connects TRBV7-9 to TRBJ1-2, with D unresolved. The CDR3 has 16 amino acids. Germline lookup yields CDR1 SEHNR and CDR2 FQNEAQ (reference sequence). V lost 5 bases and J lost 1, with 17 bases in between. The DNA of the CDR3 is TGTGCCAGCAGCCCGGCGGGTTCGACTGTTAACTATGGCTACACCTTC. Its protein is CASSPAGSTVNYGYTF.

This sequence joins TRBV27 and TRBJ1-6; 7 bases line up with TRBD1. There are 14 residues in the CDR3. Germline CDR1 reads MNHEY; CDR2 reads SMNVEV (reference sequence). V was clipped by 6 bases and J by 5 bases; unmatched bases: 4. Here the CDR3 DNA reads TGTGCCAGCAGGCCCGGGACAGATAATTCACCCCTCCACTTT. Translated, it gives CASRPGTDNSPLHF.

This chain joins TRBV12-3 or TRBV12-4 and TRBJ1-2; a weak D match, TRBD1 (6 bases). The V gene lost 4 bases and the J gene lost 8 bases, with 11 bases spanning the gap. The CDR3 length is 12 residues. The CDR3 is CASSSDRIGYTF. In DNA, the CDR3 is TGTGCCAGCAGTTCCGACAGGATCGGCTACACCTTC.

The rearrangement uses TRBV3-1 (or the pseudogene TRBV3-2) and TRBJ1-6; D remains unclear. Germline V gene data show CDR1 as LGHDT and CDR2 as YNNKEL (reference sequence). V lost 1 base to trimming and J lost 7 bases, with 14 bases between them. This CDR3 contains 16 residues. Here the CDR3 DNA reads TGTGCCAGCAGCCAAGGGGTAGCGGTTTGGAATTCACCCCTCCACTTT. It yields the protein CASSQGVAVWNSPLHF.

The chain employs TRBV11-2 and TRBJ1-4; 10 positions match TRBD1. There are 14 residues in the CDR3. The trim removed 5 bases at V and 11 bases at J, leaving 8 bases unmatched. CDR1 is SGHAT and CDR2 is FQNNGV in the germline V gene. This chain's CDR3 is CASSLGQGTRKLFF. The CDR3 DNA sequence: TGTGCCAGCAGCCTGGGACAGGGGACTCGGAAACTGTTTTTT.

The rearrangement joins TRBV19 to TRBJ2-5, with D perhaps TRBD1 (6 bases). Germline V CDR1 and CDR2: LNHDA, SQIVND (reference sequence). This CDR3 spans 16 amino acids. Trimming took off 2 bases at V and 1 base at J, with 14 bases between the two ends. DNA for the CDR3: TGTGCCAGTAGTATACTCGGTGGGGGCTCCCAAGAGACCCAGTACTTC. The encoded protein is CASSILGGGSQETQYF.

V gene TRBV27 combines with J gene TRBJ1-5; D is undetermined. Per the germline V gene, CDR1 is MNHEY and CDR2 is SMNVEV (reference sequence). V gave up 4 bases and J gave up 5 bases, with 9 bases separating them. The CDR3 totals 13 residues. In DNA form, the CDR3 reads TGTGCCAGCAGTTCTGACTGGTATCAGCCCCAGCATTTT. Translation: CASSSDWYQPQHF.

This clone was counted a single time. The rearrangement links TRBV5-1 to TRBJ2-1, with TRBD1 as a possible D gene (5 bases). CDR3 length equals 15 residues. The V gene lost 4 bases and the J gene lost 5 bases, with 16 bases spanning the gap. Germline assignment: CDR1 SGHRS and CDR2 YFSETQ. CDR3 region: CASSTQGAVDNEQFF. DNA for the CDR3: TGCGCCAGCAGCACGCAGGGTGCGGTCGACAATGAGCAGTTCTTC.

The V call is TRBV6-5, the J call TRBJ2-7; unclear D gene. Looked up from germline, CDR1 is MNHEY and CDR2 is SVGAGI. The V end was cut by 5 bases, the J end by 3 bases, with 17 bases between. CDR3 length equals 15 residues. Here the CDR3 reads CASSRVGSSGYEQYF. The CDR3 nucleotides read TGTGCCAGCAGTCGCGTCGGGTCCAGTGGCTACGAGCAGTACTTC.

J is TRBJ2-1 and V is TRBV12-5; tentative D call: TRBD2 (6 bases). Germline assignment: CDR1 LGHNT and CDR2 FRNRAP. The CDR3 loop spans 13 amino acids. V was pared by 6 bases and J by 4 bases, with 10 bases between. For the CDR3, the DNA is TGTGCTAGTGGGGTCAGCGGGTACAATGAGCAGTTCTTC. Its translation is CASGVSGYNEQFF.

The chain uses TRBV3-1 (or the pseudogene TRBV3-2) and TRBJ1-1, with 7 nucleotides matching TRBD1. Germline CDR1 is LGHDT and CDR2 is YNNKEL (reference sequence). J gave up 5 bases and V 0 bases, and 6 bases lay outside the gene matches. The CDR3 is made up of 15 amino acids. The CDR3 coding sequence is TGTGCCAGCAGCCAAGACGGTGACAGGGATACTGAAGCTTTCTTT. This gives the protein CASSQDGDRDTEAFF.

The chain recombines TRBV5-1 with TRBJ1-4; D is unclear. Trimming left V 0 bases short and J 7 bases short, with 10 bases between. Germline loops: CDR1 SGHRS, CDR2 YFSETQ. The CDR3 runs 14 residues. CDR3 residues: CASSLGLEAEKLFF. The CDR3 nucleotides read TGCGCCAGCAGCTTGGGGCTGGAGGCTGAAAAACTGTTTTTT. Full variable domain (outside the CDR3, taken from reference TRBV5-1 and TRBJ1-4): KAGVTQTPRYLIKTRGQQVTLSCSPISGHRSVSWYQQTPGQGLQFLFEYFSETQRNKGNFPGRFSGRQFSNSRSEMNVSTLELGDSALYLCASSLGLEAEKLFFGSGTQLSVL.

This clone was observed a handful of times. The chain has TRBV5-1 and TRBJ1-1; D is ambiguous. There are 17 residues in the CDR3. Germline loops: CDR1 SGHRS, CDR2 YFSETQ. With 5 bases removed from V and 0 bases from J, the gap between germline ends came to 20 bases. DNA for the CDR3: TGCGCCAGCAGAGGAGGGCCAGCCGGACTCATGAACACTGAAGCTTTCTTT. Translating gives CASRGGPAGLMNTEAFF. Combining the CDR3 with reference TRBV5-1 and TRBJ1-1 gives the whole variable domain KAGVTQTPRYLIKTRGQQVTLSCSPISGHRSVSWYQQTPGQGLQFLFEYFSETQRNKGNFPGRFSGRQFSNSRSEMNVSTLELGDSALYLCASRGGPAGLMNTEAFFGQGTRLTVV.

The J gene is TRBJ2-2, the V gene TRBV28, with no clear D. Germline V CDR1 and CDR2: MDHEN, SYDVKM. This CDR3 has 13 residues. Trimming removed 2 bases at V and 6 bases at J, with 7 bases between. The CDR3 coding sequence is TGTGCCAGCAGTTTAAATGCGGCCGGGGAGCTGTTTTTT. It codes for CASSLNAAGELFF.

V is TRBV6-5 and J is TRBJ2-1; 12 bases map to TRBD1. The CDR3 totals 15 residues. V lost 4 bases and J lost 7; bases outside the gene matches: 5. Germline V CDR1 and CDR2: MNHEY, SVGAGI. This chain's CDR3 is CASSFGTGGLNEQFF. In DNA form, the CDR3 reads TGTGCCAGCAGTTTCGGGACAGGGGGCTTGAATGAGCAGTTCTTC.

This clone was counted only a few times. The CDR3 nucleotides read TGTGCCAGCAGTGCCCGGACAGGGGCTGAGGGACAGCCCCAGCATTTT. Amino acid sequence: CASSARTGAEGQPQHF. J is TRBJ1-5 and V is TRBV6-1; 9 positions match TRBD1. The CDR3 is made up of 16 amino acids. Looked up from germline, CDR1 is MNHNS and CDR2 is SASEGT. Losses at the gene ends were 4 bases for V and 7 bases for J; bases not matched to a gene: 11.

In the case of this clone: This sequence may be a read error, since a much larger clone differs from it by one base. This specimen includes other DNA sequences encoding the same CDR3. J is TRBJ2-7 and V is TRBV30; tentative D call: TRBD1 (6 bases). The CDR3 extends over 13 amino acids. Germline loops: CDR1 GTSNPN, CDR2 SVGIG (reference sequence). V lost 0 bases, J lost 3 bases, and 9 bases lay in between. The CDR3 nucleotides are TGTGCCTGGAGTGTCGGGACACTCTACGAGCAGTACTTC. Encoded protein: CAWSVGTLYEQYF.